These 10 T cell receptor beta chains came from one sample sequenced in a study of cytomegalovirus exposure and HLA in healthy donors. A multiplex PCR was run with 60 Vbeta primers and 13 Jbeta primers. Profiled with immunoSEQ multiplex PCR; TCRdb holds only in-frame clones, not every one. This table holds roughly 120,000 clones, less than 80% found once. Material: PBMCs. The receptors originated from a middle-aged man in good health and CMV-seropositive.

This chain uses TRBV14 with TRBJ1-1; possibly TRBD1 for D (6 bases). The germline V gene encodes CDR1 SGHDN and CDR2 FVKESK. Trimming took off 2 bases at V and 1 base at J, with 11 bases between the two ends. This CDR3 region has 15 residues. The CDR3 sequence: CASSQYRTENTEAFF. In DNA, the CDR3 is TGTGCCAGCAGCCAATACCGGACAGAGAACACTGAAGCTTTCTTT.

This clone was seen just once. The chain recombines TRBV30 with TRBJ1-5, with no clear D. Germline values: CDR1 GTSNPN, CDR2 SVGIG (reference sequence). Deletions cut 3 bases from V and 8 bases from J, with 14 bases between. This CDR3 comprises 13 residues. The CDR3 region has the DNA TGTGCCTGGAGGAGAGGGCCCAGTGAGCCCCAGCATTTT. Amino acid sequence: CAWRRGPSEPQHF.

The chain employs TRBV30 and TRBJ1-2; D remains unclear. V was trimmed by 4 bases and J by 2 bases, leaving 8 bases between them. The CDR3 consists of 12 residues. Germline V gene lookup returns CDR1 GTSNPN and CDR2 SVGIG (reference sequence). DNA of the CDR3: TGTGCCTGGAATACAGACAACTATGGCTACACCTTC. Translation: CAWNTDNYGYTF.

The V and J genes are TRBV6-1 and TRBJ1-2; TRBD1 aligns across 8 bases. Germline V CDR1 and CDR2: MNHNS, SASEGT. The CDR3 runs to 13 residues. V lost 8 bases and J lost 5; bases outside the gene matches: 7. CDR3 protein: CASLRQGRYGYTF. In nucleotides, the CDR3 is TGTGCCAGCCTAAGACAGGGGAGGTATGGCTACACCTTC.

CDR3 nucleotides: TGTGCCACCCTGGGACTAGCGGGATCCCGCCCGGGATACGAGCAGTACTTC. It is translated as CATLGLAGSRPGYEQYF. The chain uses TRBV10-3 and TRBJ2-7; 13 nucleotides agree with TRBD2. Unmatched junction bases numbered 16, after V lost 10 bases and J lost 4 bases. This CDR3 region has 17 residues. Germline loops: CDR1 ENHRY, CDR2 SYGVKD.

The chain is built from TRBV6-1 and TRBJ2-5, with D maybe TRBD2 (6 bases). CDR1 is MNHNS and CDR2 is SASEGT in the germline V gene. V gave up 11 bases and J gave up 7 bases, with 14 bases separating them. This CDR3 spans 11 amino acids. The CDR3 nucleotides read TGTGCCGGATGGGGGGAAGGGACCCAGTACTTC. The encoded protein is CAGWGEGTQYF.

The rearrangement links TRBV27 to TRBJ1-5; a weak D match, TRBD1 (6 bases). CDR3 length equals 18 residues. Per the germline V gene, CDR1 is MNHEY and CDR2 is SMNVEV (reference sequence). Trimming removed 3 bases from V and 1 base from J, with 19 bases in between. The CDR3 DNA reads TGTGCCAGCAGTTTGGGGGCAGGCCGGGGGGTAAGCAATCAGCCCCAGCATTTT. This encodes CASSLGAGRGVSNQPQHF.

The V and J genes are TRBV9 and TRBJ1-5; 7 bases are shared with TRBD1. CDR1 and CDR2 (germline): SGDLS, YYNGEE. This CDR3 region has 15 residues. The trim removed 3 bases at V and 3 bases at J, leaving 6 bases unmatched. CDR3 residues: CASSEGDRVNQPQHF. The CDR3 region has the DNA TGTGCCAGCAGCGAGGGGGACAGAGTCAATCAGCCCCAGCATTTT.

This clone was seen only once. The chain uses TRBV27 and TRBJ1-6; D gene uncertain. This CDR3 comprises 13 residues. Germline values: CDR1 MNHEY, CDR2 SMNVEV (reference sequence). Trimming shortened V by 3 bases and J by 7 bases, and 7 bases separated the two germline ends. The CDR3 coding sequence is TGTGCCAGCAGTTTGGCAGCGAATTCACCCCTCCACTTT. Amino acids: CASSLAANSPLHF.

This clone appeared a few times. This chain uses TRBV5-1 with TRBJ2-2; D not resolved. CDR1 SGHRS and CDR2 YFSETQ come from the germline V gene. The CDR3 is made up of 16 amino acids. V was clipped by 2 bases and J by 0 bases, with 11 bases between them. The CDR3 sequence is CASSFGVAPNTGELFF. For the CDR3, the DNA is TGCGCCAGCAGCTTCGGAGTGGCCCCGAACACCGGGGAGCTGTTTTTT.